Reported below is one TCR beta chain. What it recognizes is unknown. The iRepertoire nested amplicon-rescue multiplex PCR amplified TCR alpha and beta CDR3s from RNA. For one-step reverse transcription and amplification, about 85-400 ng of tissue mRNA or PBMC total RNA was used. TCRdb passed the multiplex PCR reads through MiXCR, listing each CDR3 protein once. The data hold nearly 2,500 distinct CDR3 sequences, with less than 70% observed a single time. This record comes from a study of glioma-infiltrating T cells. Study results and caveats: CDR3 overlap between tissue and blood was very small. Non-neoplastic patients had below-expected tissue-blood divergence, while all gliomas exceeded expectation.

The CDR3 extends over 13 amino acids. Germline assignment: CDR1 MGHRA and CDR2 YSYEKL. V gave up 1 base and J gave up 12 bases, with 15 bases separating them. The specimen was glioma tissue, nonneoplastic brain tissue, or PBMCs (not recorded which). V gene TRBV4-1 combines with J gene TRBJ2-5; possible D gene TRBD1, 6 bases. The receptor was derived from a human donor with low-grade glioma or glioblastoma, undergoing nonglioma brain surgery, or in good health (not recorded which). CDR3 sequence reads: CASSQAGEEDKYF. The CDR3 nucleotides read TGCGCCAGCAGCCAAGCAGGGGAAGAGGACAAGTACTTC.